The 32 T cell receptor beta chains reported below all come from one sample, sequenced in a study of T cell responses to AZD1222 COVID-19 vaccine. The assay was immunoSEQ multiplex PCR, and TCRdb's table has in-frame clones only and misses some. The sample consists of approximately 180,000 clones, about 92% of them appearing once. This sample comprised peripheral blood, obtained on day 0 of AZD1222 vaccination. The receptors derive from an adult in good health.

The rearrangement joins TRBV29-1 to TRBJ1-1; weak D call: TRBD1 (5 bases). CDR3 length equals 13 residues. The germline V gene has CDR1 SQVTM and CDR2 ANQGSEA. Deletions cut 4 bases from V and 1 base from J, with 10 bases between. Written as DNA, the CDR3 is TGCAGCGTTGTTGGGGCAGCGAACACTGAAGCTTTCTTT. Residues: CSVVGAANTEAFF.

This chain uses TRBV5-8 with TRBJ2-5; 9 positions agree with TRBD2. Germline CDR1 is SGHTS and CDR2 is YDEGEE. CDR3 size: 15 residues. V dropped 1 base and J dropped 4; count of bases not matched to a gene: 5. Here the CDR3 DNA reads TGTGCCAGCAGCTTGTTGCCTAGCGGGGCAGAGACCCAGTACTTC. Amino acid sequence: CASSLLPSGAETQYF.

The J gene is TRBJ1-1, the V gene TRBV9; tentatively, D is TRBD1 (6 bases). Germline V lookup: CDR1 SGDLS, CDR2 YYNGEE. The CDR3 sequence is 14 residues long. V was shortened by 3 bases and J by 2 bases, with 11 bases between the two germline ends. The CDR3 sequence: CASSGQTGNTEAFF. The CDR3 nucleotides read TGTGCCAGCAGCGGCCAGACAGGCAACACTGAAGCTTTCTTT. The full variable domain, rest sourced from reference TRBV9 and TRBJ1-1, is DSGVTQTPKHLITATGQRVTLRCSPRSGDLSVYWYQQSLDQGLQFLIQYYNGEERAKGNILERFSAQQFPDLHSELNLSSLELGDSALYFCASSGQTGNTEAFFGQGTRLTVV.

The chain combines TRBV7-2 with TRBJ2-2, with D unclear. The CDR3 runs 11 residues. Looked up from germline, CDR1 is SGHTA and CDR2 is FQGNSA. Trimming shortened V by 4 bases and J by 9 bases, and 6 bases separated the two germline ends. CDR3: CASSSSRELFF. CDR3 DNA: TGTGCCAGCAGCTCCAGTAGGGAGCTGTTTTTT.

The CDR3 coding sequence is TGTGCCAGCAGTAGGGGGGCGAACACCGGGGAGCTGTTTTTT. It translates to CASSRGANTGELFF. The chain carries TRBV2 and TRBJ2-2; D is perhaps TRBD1 or TRBD2 (6 bases each). The CDR3 totals 14 residues. Germline CDR1 is SNHLY and CDR2 is FYNNEI. With 5 bases removed from V and 0 bases from J, the gap between germline ends came to 7 bases.

A few counts support this clone. The chain has TRBV6-1 and TRBJ2-1; 8 nucleotides match TRBD1. Trimming removed 3 bases from V and 7 bases from J; junction bases left unmatched: 8. This CDR3 contains 15 residues. CDR1 and CDR2 from the germline V gene are MNHNS and SASEGT. The CDR3 protein is CASSELGQGKNEQFF. In DNA form, the CDR3 reads TGTGCCAGCAGTGAGTTAGGACAGGGCAAAAATGAGCAGTTCTTC.

The chain joins TRBV19 to TRBJ1-2; D gene ambiguous. Germline V gene data show CDR1 as LNHDA and CDR2 as SQIVND (reference sequence). Trimming left V 4 bases short and J 6 bases short, with 12 bases between. The length of the CDR3 is 13 residues. The CDR3, as DNA: TGTGCCAGTAGTACTGAGTTAAGGAATGGCTACACCTTC. Residues: CASSTELRNGYTF.

This clone was detected only a few times. The V gene is TRBV6-4, the J gene TRBJ2-5; 9 bases are shared with TRBD2. The trim removed 2 bases at V and 2 bases at J, leaving 3 bases unmatched. This CDR3 is 15 amino acids long. Germline assignment: CDR1 MRHNA and CDR2 SNTAGT. The CDR3 DNA reads as TGTGCCAGCAGTGACCGGGCGGGGGGGCAAGAGACCCAGTACTTC. Translation gives CASSDRAGGQETQYF.

The chain employs TRBV19 and TRBJ1-2; D call uncertain. V was cut by 7 bases and J by 3 bases, with 9 bases left in between. Germline values: CDR1 LNHDA, CDR2 SQIVND (reference sequence). The CDR3 runs 12 residues. CDR3 loop: CASKKWDYGYTF. Here the CDR3 DNA reads TGTGCCAGTAAAAAGTGGGACTATGGCTACACCTTC. Variable domain in full (rest from reference TRBV19 and TRBJ1-2): DGGITQSPKYLFRKEGQNVTLSCEQNLNHDAMYWYRQDPGQGLRLIYYSQIVNDFQKGDIAEGYSVSREKKESFPLTVTSAQKNPTAFYLCASKKWDYGYTFGSGTRLTVV.

Only a few counts were recorded for this clone. The rearrangement joins TRBV10-1 to TRBJ2-3; 9 positions agree with TRBD2. The CDR3 is 19 amino acids. The V and J ends lost 2 bases and 0 bases, in that order; junction bases with no gene match: 12. Germline CDR1 and CDR2: WNHNN and SYGVQD (reference sequence). CDR3 region: CASSEGLAGKETSTDTQYF. Here the CDR3 DNA reads TGCGCCAGCAGTGAGGGTCTAGCGGGAAAAGAGACTAGCACAGATACGCAGTATTTT.

The CDR3 spells CASSNQGPETQYF. CDR3 DNA: TGTGCCAGCAGTAATCAGGGGCCGGAGACCCAGTACTTC. The V gene is TRBV6-5, the J gene TRBJ2-5; D might be TRBD1 (6 bases). CDR3 length: 13 amino acids. The V gene's germline CDR1 is MNHEY and CDR2 SVGAGI. Trimming cost V 5 bases and J 5 bases, with 12 bases left between them.

J is TRBJ1-2 and V is TRBV25-1; D is unresolved. The CDR3 extends over 15 amino acids. Trimming took 0 bases from V and 4 from J, leaving 12 bases between them. Germline loops: CDR1 MGHDK, CDR2 SYGVNS. The CDR3, as DNA: TGTGCCAGCAGTGAATACATTGGAACCTCCTATGGCTACACCTTC. Translation: CASSEYIGTSYGYTF.

The rearrangement joins TRBV2 to TRBJ1-1; D ambiguous. V was trimmed by 11 bases and J by 8 bases, leaving 18 bases between them. The CDR3 extends over 12 amino acids. CDR1 is SNHLY and CDR2 is FYNNEI in the germline V gene. The CDR3 reads CAGRTEPTEAFF. The CDR3 DNA is TGTGCCGGACGGACGGAGCCCACAGAAGCTTTCTTT.

This chain connects TRBV13 to TRBJ1-2; possibly TRBD1 for D (5 bases). Per the germline V gene, CDR1 is PRHDT and CDR2 is FYEKMQ (reference sequence). The CDR3 loop spans 18 amino acids. V lost 4 bases to trimming and J lost 2 bases, with 23 bases between them. The CDR3 spells CASSSFTEGIAPNYGYTF. The CDR3 coding sequence is TGTGCCAGCAGCTCCTTTACGGAGGGGATAGCACCAAACTATGGCTACACCTTC.

J is TRBJ1-2 and V is TRBV18; 8 bases are shared with TRBD1. J was trimmed by 2 bases and V by 3 bases; bases with no gene match: 5. The CDR3 covers 15 residues. Looked up from germline, CDR1 is KGHSH and CDR2 is LQKENI. Here the CDR3 reads CASSPGTGKNYGYTF. The CDR3 DNA follows: TGTGCCAGCTCACCCGGGACAGGAAAAAACTATGGCTACACCTTC.

This clone was detected a few times. The chain uses TRBV19 and TRBJ2-4, with D perhaps matching TRBD2 (6 bases). V was pared by 4 bases and J by 0 bases, with 16 bases between. The CDR3 contains 17 residues. Germline CDR1 and CDR2: LNHDA and SQIVND (reference sequence). The CDR3 spells CASSSGTLVLAKNIQYF. Written as DNA, the CDR3 is TGTGCCAGTAGTAGTGGGACTCTTGTACTAGCCAAAAACATTCAGTACTTC.

This chain uses TRBV5-6 with TRBJ1-4, with 7 bases lining up with TRBD1. The CDR3 sequence is 14 residues long. V was pared by 3 bases and J by 8 bases, with 7 bases of the junction left unmatched. Germline V gene data show CDR1 as SGHDT and CDR2 as YYEEEE. The CDR3 region has the DNA TGTGCCAGCAGCTCCACAGGGGATGGGGAAAAACTGTTTTTT. Translated: CASSSTGDGEKLFF.

The V gene is TRBV2, the J gene TRBJ1-3; tentatively, D is TRBD1 (6 bases). This CDR3 region has 14 residues. Trimming removed 4 bases at V and 2 bases at J, with 9 bases between. Germline loops: CDR1 SNHLY, CDR2 FYNNEI. The CDR3 reads CASSGGQTGNTIYF. The DNA for the CDR3 is TGTGCCAGCAGTGGCGGACAGACTGGAAACACCATATATTTT. The full variable domain, in which reference TRBV2 and TRBJ1-3 provide the parts outside the CDR3, is EPEVTQTPSHQVTQMGQEVILRCVPISNHLYFYWYRQILGQKVEFLVSFYNNEISEKSEIFDDQFSVERPDGSNFTLKIRSTKLEDSAMYFCASSGGQTGNTIYFGEGSWLTVV.

This chain joins TRBV14 and TRBJ2-1, with a weak D call TRBD2 (5 bases). CDR1 is SGHDN, CDR2 FVKESK, per germline. V dropped 4 bases and J dropped 6 bases, with 16 bases sitting between them. This CDR3 spans 15 amino acids. The chain's CDR3 is CASSPLGSVGNEQFF. DNA for the CDR3: TGTGCCAGCAGCCCCTTAGGGAGCGTGGGCAATGAGCAGTTCTTC.

V is TRBV5-6 and J is TRBJ1-1; D might be TRBD1 (5 bases). The CDR3 is 13 amino acids. Looked up from germline, CDR1 is SGHDT and CDR2 is YYEEEE. V lost 4 bases and J lost 7, with 14 bases in between. This CDR3 reads CASSLFGGDEAFF. DNA of the CDR3: TGTGCCAGCAGCCTGTTTGGGGGGGATGAAGCTTTCTTT.

This chain links TRBV5-1 with TRBJ2-3; no definite D call. The CDR3 covers 13 residues. V lost 4 bases to trimming and J lost 2 bases, with 8 bases between them. Germline loops: CDR1 SGHRS, CDR2 YFSETQ. CDR3 coding DNA: TGCGCCAGCAGCCTTAGAGACACAGATACGCAGTATTTT. Its translation is CASSLRDTDTQYF.

The sample holds one count of this clone. The chain couples TRBV6-1 to TRBJ1-2; D unclear. There are 15 residues in the CDR3. Trimming took off 1 base at V and 0 bases at J, with 9 bases between the two ends. CDR1 is MNHNS, CDR2 SASEGT, per germline. The CDR3 reads CASSEVVTPNYGYTF. CDR3 bases: TGTGCCAGCAGTGAAGTCGTGACCCCTAACTATGGCTACACCTTC.

The chain combines TRBV5-4 with TRBJ1-3; D gene uncertain. The CDR3 is 14 residues long. The germline CDR1 and CDR2 sequences are SGHNT and YYREEE (reference sequence). The germline V and J ends were trimmed by 4 bases and 1 base, with 9 bases remaining between them. The CDR3 spells CASSESSSGNTIYF. DNA of the CDR3: TGTGCCAGCAGCGAGAGTAGTTCTGGAAACACCATATATTTT.

This chain joins TRBV5-1 and TRBJ1-1; weak D call: TRBD1 (5 bases). Germline loops: CDR1 SGHRS, CDR2 YFSETQ. Trimming cost V 2 bases and J 4 bases, with 6 bases left between them. CDR3 size: 12 residues. This CDR3 is CASSLGVTEAFF. The CDR3 DNA sequence: TGCGCCAGCAGCTTAGGGGTCACTGAAGCTTTCTTT. Filled out from reference TRBV5-1 and TRBJ1-1, the complete variable domain reads KAGVTQTPRYLIKTRGQQVTLSCSPISGHRSVSWYQQTPGQGLQFLFEYFSETQRNKGNFPGRFSGRQFSNSRSEMNVSTLELGDSALYLCASSLGVTEAFFGQGTRLTVV.

The chain combines TRBV5-1 with TRBJ1-1; D is perhaps TRBD1 (6 bases). CDR3 length: 18 residues. CDR1 is SGHRS, CDR2 YFSETQ, per germline. V dropped 0 bases and J dropped 0 bases, with 18 bases sitting between them. The CDR3 DNA follows: TGCGCCAGCAGCTTGGAATTTGGGGGGCAGCGACTGAACACTGAAGCTTTCTTT. This codes for CASSLEFGGQRLNTEAFF.

V usage is TRBV4-1 and J usage is TRBJ1-5; D not resolved. CDR1 and CDR2 from the germline V gene are MGHRA and YSYEKL. V was clipped by 0 bases and J by 11 bases, with 11 bases between them. The CDR3 consists of 13 residues. For the CDR3, the DNA is TGCGCCAGCAGCCAAGACCAGCAATCAGCCCAGCATTTT. Its translation is CASSQDQQSAQHF.

V is TRBV10-2 and J is TRBJ1-5; the D gene is possibly TRBD1 (5 bases). Trimming took off 6 bases at V and 3 bases at J, with 9 bases between the two ends. Germline V gene data show CDR1 as WSHSY and CDR2 as SAAADI. CDR3 length equals 13 residues. This CDR3 reads CASRGEANQPQHF. The CDR3 DNA follows: TGCGCCAGCAGAGGGGAGGCCAATCAGCCCCAGCATTTT.

V usage is TRBV5-1 and J usage is TRBJ2-1; D gene unclear. Germline V CDR1 and CDR2: SGHRS, YFSETQ. The CDR3 is 16 amino acids. Trimming removed 5 bases from V and 0 bases from J, with 15 bases in between. CDR3 amino acids: CASSLAAGSSYNEQFF. In DNA, the CDR3 is TGCGCCAGCAGTCTGGCTGCAGGATCCTCCTACAATGAGCAGTTCTTC.

The chain links TRBV9 to TRBJ2-3, with 13 bases that match TRBD2. Germline CDR1 and CDR2: SGDLS and YYNGEE. This CDR3 is 16 amino acids long. The ends lost 4 bases at V and 4 bases at J; junction bases unmatched: 6. CDR3 nucleotides: TGTGCCAGCAGCCCAGGACTAGCGGGAGCGGCAGATACGCAGTATTTT. Its protein is CASSPGLAGAADTQYF.

This clone was seen just once. The chain employs TRBV6-5 and TRBJ1-2, with D possibly TRBD1 on 5 matching bases. Deletions cut 6 bases from V and 4 bases from J, with 18 bases between. This CDR3 is built from 15 residues. Germline CDR1 reads MNHEY; CDR2 reads SVGAGI. CDR3 protein: CASSYDSSGGYGYTF. As DNA, the CDR3 is TGTGCCAGCAGCTACGACTCCTCGGGGGGCTATGGCTACACCTTC.

The gene calls are TRBV28 and TRBJ1-2; the D is unclear. The CDR3 spans 11 residues. Deletions cut 5 bases from V and 8 bases from J, with 9 bases between. Germline assignment: CDR1 MDHEN and CDR2 SYDVKM. DNA for the CDR3: TGTGCCAGCAGTGTGGTAGGCGGCTACACCTTC. As protein: CASSVVGGYTF.

The chain has TRBV7-2 and TRBJ2-1; D possibly matches TRBD1 or TRBD2 (6 bases each). Per germline, CDR1 SGHTA and CDR2 FQGNSA. The CDR3 totals 15 residues. V lost 2 bases to trimming and J lost 8 bases, with 16 bases between them. The DNA for the CDR3 is TGTGCCAGCAGCTTATCGCAGGGGAGGATCGATGAGCAGTTCTTC. It yields the protein CASSLSQGRIDEQFF.